This T cell receptor beta chain was obtained from a study of T cells in localized non-small cell lung cancer. Comments on this clone: The antigen remains unidentified.

The V and J ends lost 2 bases and 4 bases, in that order; junction bases with no gene match: 2. CDR1 and CDR2 (germline): LNHDA, SQIVND (reference sequence). CDR3 length: 15 residues. Assay: immunoSEQ multiplex PCR; the TCRdb copy retains only in-frame clones and omits some. The sample lists about 2,400 clones; around 20% were seen once. Regarding the study as a whole: One tumor region alone was sequenced, and heterogeneity therefore remains possible. Appearance in adjacent lung was seen for a median roughly 56 of the top 100 tumor clones. Exceeding tumor, uninvolved adjacent lung had the highest T cell clonality.

The rearrangement joins TRBV19 to TRBJ1-5, with TRBD1 matching over 10 bases. This sequence originates from a male donor older than 55 with stage I lung adenocarcinoma. Specimen: lung tumor tissue, collected before any cancer treatment. CDR3 nucleotide sequence: TGTGCCAGTAGTATATGGGGACAGGGGAATCAGCCCCAGCATTTT. Translating it yields CASSIWGQGNQPQHF.